This TCR beta chain was sequenced during a study of early T cells in non-severe SARS-CoV-2 infection. Study information: The sequenced material was bulk RNA from unsorted whole blood, and its chains were unpaired.

Researchers attached unique molecular identifiers to individual cDNA molecules. MiXCR was run by TCRdb on the 5' RACE reads, yielding one entry per CDR3 protein. The table shows 60,000 or so distinct CDR3 sequences, with roughly 13% occurring only once. General study points: VDJdb matching, biased toward anti-spike CD8 responses, missed private and CD4 specificities.

This clonotype was observed a few times. Its antigen is still unknown. Trimming pared 6 bases from V and 8 bases from J, leaving 10 bases between. This CDR3 spans 11 amino acids. Germline assignment: CDR1 SEHNR and CDR2 FQNEAQ (reference sequence). The V gene is TRBV7-9, the J gene TRBJ1-1; no definite D call. The source of this sequence is an adult who was a healthcare worker with PCR-confirmed SARS-CoV-2 infection or an uninfected control (not recorded which). The sequencing input was whole blood. The DNA for the CDR3 is TGTGCCAGCAGTACAATGGGGGAAGCTTTCTTT. It yields the protein CASSTMGEAFF.